This T cell receptor (beta chain) derives from a study of T-cell reconstitution after alpha-beta-depleted transplantation in children. Using unique molecular identifiers, the investigators prepared the TCRbeta library. Using its own MiXCR run on the PCR reads, TCRdb lists one record per CDR3 protein. The sample lists about 900,000 distinct CDR3 sequences, about 29% occurring once. The sequence was collected from a boy in the first two years of life who had a stem cell transplant for SCID, so the T cells may come from the graft donor. Sequenced material: PBMCs, mostly from graft donor cells, taken 360 days after TCRalphabeta/CD19-depleted stem cell transplant.

The CDR3 sequence is CASSVDGDASYEQYF. In DNA, the CDR3 is TGTGCCAGCAGCGTGGATGGGGATGCCTCCTACGAGCAGTACTTC. The chain joins TRBV9 to TRBJ2-7; D not resolved. The CDR3 contains 15 residues. The germline CDR1 and CDR2 sequences are SGDLS and YYNGEE. Trimming shortened V by 2 bases and J by 0 bases, and 12 bases separated the two germline ends.